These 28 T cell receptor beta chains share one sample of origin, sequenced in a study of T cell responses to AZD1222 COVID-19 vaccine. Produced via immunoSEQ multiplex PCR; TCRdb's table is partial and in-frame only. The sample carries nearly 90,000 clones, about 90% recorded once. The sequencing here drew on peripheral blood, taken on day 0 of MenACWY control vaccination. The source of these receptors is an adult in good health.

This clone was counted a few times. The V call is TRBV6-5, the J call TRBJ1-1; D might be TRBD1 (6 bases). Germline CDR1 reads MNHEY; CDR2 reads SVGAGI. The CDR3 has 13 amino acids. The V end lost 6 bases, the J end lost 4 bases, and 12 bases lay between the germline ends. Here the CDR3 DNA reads TGTGCCAGCAGCACTAAGGGGGTCACTGAAGCTTTCTTT. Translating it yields CASSTKGVTEAFF.

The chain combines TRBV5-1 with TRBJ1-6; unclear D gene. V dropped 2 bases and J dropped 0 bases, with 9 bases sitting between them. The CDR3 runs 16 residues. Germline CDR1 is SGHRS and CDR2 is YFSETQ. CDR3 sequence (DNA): TGCGCCAGCAGCTTTACCGCGAGCTCCTATAATTCACCCCTCCACTTT. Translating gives CASSFTASSYNSPLHF.

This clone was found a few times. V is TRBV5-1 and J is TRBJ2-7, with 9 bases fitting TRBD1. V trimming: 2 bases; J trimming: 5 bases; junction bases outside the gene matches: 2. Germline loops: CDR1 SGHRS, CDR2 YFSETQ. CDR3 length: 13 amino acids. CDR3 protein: CASSFRTGDEQYF. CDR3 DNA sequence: TGCGCCAGCAGCTTTAGGACAGGGGACGAGCAGTACTTC.

For the CDR3, the DNA is TGTGCCACCAGTGAACCTTCAGGGGATAGGCAATACAATGAGCAGTTCTTC. It is translated as CATSEPSGDRQYNEQFF. The genes are TRBV24-1 and TRBJ2-1; D might be TRBD1 (6 bases). The ends were cut back, 4 bases at V and 4 bases at J, with 19 bases in the middle. CDR3 length equals 17 residues. Germline CDR1 KGHDR, CDR2 SFDVKD.

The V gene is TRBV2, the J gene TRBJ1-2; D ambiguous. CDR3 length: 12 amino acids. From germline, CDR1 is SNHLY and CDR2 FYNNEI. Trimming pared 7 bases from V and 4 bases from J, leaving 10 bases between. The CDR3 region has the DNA TGTGCCAGCAACGGGAGATCCTATGGCTACACCTTC. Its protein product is CASNGRSYGYTF.

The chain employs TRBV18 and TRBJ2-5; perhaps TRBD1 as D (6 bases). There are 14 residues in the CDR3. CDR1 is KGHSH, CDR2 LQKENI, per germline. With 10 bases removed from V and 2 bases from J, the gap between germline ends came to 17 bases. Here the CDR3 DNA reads TGTGCCACCAAATCACAGGGTCATCAAGAGACCCAGTACTTC. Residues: CATKSQGHQETQYF.

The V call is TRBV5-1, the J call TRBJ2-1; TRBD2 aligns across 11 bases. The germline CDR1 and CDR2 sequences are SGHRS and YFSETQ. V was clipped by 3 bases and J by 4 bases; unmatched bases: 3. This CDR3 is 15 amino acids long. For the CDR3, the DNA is TGCGCCAGCAGCTCGACTAGCGGGGAGTACAATGAGCAGTTCTTC. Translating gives CASSSTSGEYNEQFF.

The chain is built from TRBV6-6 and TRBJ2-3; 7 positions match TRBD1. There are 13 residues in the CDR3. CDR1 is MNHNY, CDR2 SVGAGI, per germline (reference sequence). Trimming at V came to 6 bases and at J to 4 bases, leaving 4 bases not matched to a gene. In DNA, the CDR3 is TGTGCCAGCAGGGAAGGGGGCCCAGATACGCAGTATTTT. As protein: CASREGGPDTQYF.

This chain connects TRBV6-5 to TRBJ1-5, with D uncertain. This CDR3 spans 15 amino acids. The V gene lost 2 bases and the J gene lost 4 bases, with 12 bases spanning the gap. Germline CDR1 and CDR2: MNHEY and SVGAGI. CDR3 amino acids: CASSYGRPPNQPQHF. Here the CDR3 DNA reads TGTGCCAGCAGTTACGGACGCCCCCCGAATCAGCCCCAGCATTTT.

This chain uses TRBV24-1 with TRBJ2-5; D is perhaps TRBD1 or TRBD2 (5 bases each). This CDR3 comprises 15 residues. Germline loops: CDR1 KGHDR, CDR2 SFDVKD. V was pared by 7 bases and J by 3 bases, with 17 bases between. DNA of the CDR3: TGTGCCACCAGCGCCCTGGGGGACCCCGAAGAGACCCAGTACTTC. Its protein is CATSALGDPEETQYF.

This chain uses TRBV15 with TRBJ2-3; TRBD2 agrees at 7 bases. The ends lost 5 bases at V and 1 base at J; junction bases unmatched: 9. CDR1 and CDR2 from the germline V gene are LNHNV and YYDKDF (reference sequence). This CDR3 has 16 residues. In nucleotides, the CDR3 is TGTGCCACCAGCTCACAGGCGGGGGTTCGCACAGATACGCAGTATTTT. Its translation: CATSSQAGVRTDTQYF.

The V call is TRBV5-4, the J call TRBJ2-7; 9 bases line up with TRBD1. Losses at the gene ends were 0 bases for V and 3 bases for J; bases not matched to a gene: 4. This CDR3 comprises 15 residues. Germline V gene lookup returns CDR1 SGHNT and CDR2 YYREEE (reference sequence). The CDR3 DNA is TGTGCCAGCAGCTTGGGACGGACAGGGGACTACGAGCAGTACTTC. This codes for CASSLGRTGDYEQYF.

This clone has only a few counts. CDR3 DNA sequence: TGTGCCAGTAGTATTTACGGGACAGCCGATGGCTACACCTTC. Amino acid sequence: CASSIYGTADGYTF. This sequence joins TRBV19 and TRBJ1-2; 7 bases fit TRBD1. With 3 bases clipped from V and 6 bases from J, the junction kept 7 bases outside the gene matches. The length of the CDR3 is 14 residues. Germline-derived CDR1 and CDR2 are LNHDA and SQIVND (reference sequence).

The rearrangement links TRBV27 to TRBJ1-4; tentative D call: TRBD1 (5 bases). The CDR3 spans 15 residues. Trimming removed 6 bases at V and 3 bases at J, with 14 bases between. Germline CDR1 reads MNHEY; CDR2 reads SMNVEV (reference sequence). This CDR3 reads CASSPLGGSNEKLFF. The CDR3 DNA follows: TGTGCCAGCAGCCCCCTTGGGGGGTCTAATGAAAAACTGTTTTTT. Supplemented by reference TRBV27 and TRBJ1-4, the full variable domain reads EAQVTQNPRYLITVTGKKLTVTCSQNMNHEYMSWYRQDPGLGLRQIYYSMNVEVTDKGDVPEGYKVSRKEKRNFPLILESPSPNQTSLYFCASSPLGGSNEKLFFGSGTQLSVL.

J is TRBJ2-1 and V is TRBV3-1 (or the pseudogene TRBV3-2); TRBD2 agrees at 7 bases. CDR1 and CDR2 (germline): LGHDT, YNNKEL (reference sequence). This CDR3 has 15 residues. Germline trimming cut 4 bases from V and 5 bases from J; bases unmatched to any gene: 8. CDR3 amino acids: CASSLNGGLNNEQFF. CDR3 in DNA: TGTGCCAGCAGCCTTAACGGGGGACTAAACAATGAGCAGTTCTTC.

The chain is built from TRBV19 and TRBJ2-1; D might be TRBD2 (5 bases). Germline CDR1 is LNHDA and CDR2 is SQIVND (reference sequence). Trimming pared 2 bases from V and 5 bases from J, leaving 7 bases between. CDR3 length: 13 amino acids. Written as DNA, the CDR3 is TGTGCCAGTAGTATAACTAGGGACAATGAGCAGTTCTTC. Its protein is CASSITRDNEQFF.

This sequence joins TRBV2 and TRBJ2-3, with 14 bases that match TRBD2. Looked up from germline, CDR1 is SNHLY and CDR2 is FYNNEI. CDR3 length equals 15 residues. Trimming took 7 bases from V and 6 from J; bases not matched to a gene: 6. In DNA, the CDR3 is TGTGCCAGCAATCGACTAGCGGGGGGGCAGGATACGCAGTATTTT. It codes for CASNRLAGGQDTQYF.

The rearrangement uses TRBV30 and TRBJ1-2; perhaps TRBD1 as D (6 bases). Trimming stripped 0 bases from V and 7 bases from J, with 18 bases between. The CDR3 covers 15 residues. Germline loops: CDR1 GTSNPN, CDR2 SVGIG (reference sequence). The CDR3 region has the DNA TGTGCCTGGAGTGTTGAGACAGGCCTTCAAAGTGGCTACACCTTC. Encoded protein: CAWSVETGLQSGYTF.

The CDR3: CASSSHLLAGSQETQYF. CDR3 nucleotides: TGTGCCAGCAGCTCCCATCTCCTAGCGGGGAGCCAAGAGACCCAGTACTTC. The genes are TRBV5-6 and TRBJ2-5; 9 positions match TRBD2. With V trimmed by 3 bases and J by 1 base, 10 bases remained unmatched. This CDR3 contains 17 residues. Per the germline V gene, CDR1 is SGHDT and CDR2 is YYEEEE.

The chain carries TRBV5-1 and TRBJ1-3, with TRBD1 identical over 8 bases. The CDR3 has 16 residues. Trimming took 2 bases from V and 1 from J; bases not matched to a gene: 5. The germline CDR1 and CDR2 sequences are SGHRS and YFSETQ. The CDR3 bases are TGCGCCAGCAGCTTTGGGACAGGAGAGTCTGGAAACACCATATATTTT. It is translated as CASSFGTGESGNTIYF.

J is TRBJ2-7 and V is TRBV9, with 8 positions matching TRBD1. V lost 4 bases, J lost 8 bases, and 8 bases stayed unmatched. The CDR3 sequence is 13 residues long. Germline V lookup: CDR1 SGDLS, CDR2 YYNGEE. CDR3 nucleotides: TGTGCCAGCAGCCCCTCGGGACAGGCTAAGCAGTACTTC. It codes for CASSPSGQAKQYF.

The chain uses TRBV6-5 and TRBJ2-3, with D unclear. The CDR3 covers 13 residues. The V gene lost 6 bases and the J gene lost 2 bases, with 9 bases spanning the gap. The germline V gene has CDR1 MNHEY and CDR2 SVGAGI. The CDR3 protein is CASSDPTTDTQYF. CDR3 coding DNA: TGTGCCAGCAGCGACCCCACCACAGATACGCAGTATTTT.

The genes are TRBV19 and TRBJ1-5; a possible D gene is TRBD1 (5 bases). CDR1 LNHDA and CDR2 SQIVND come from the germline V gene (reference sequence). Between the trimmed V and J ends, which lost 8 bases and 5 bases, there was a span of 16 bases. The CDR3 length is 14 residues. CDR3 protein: CASRGGFTYQPQHF. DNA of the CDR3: TGTGCCAGTCGGGGGGGTTTCACGTATCAGCCCCAGCATTTT.

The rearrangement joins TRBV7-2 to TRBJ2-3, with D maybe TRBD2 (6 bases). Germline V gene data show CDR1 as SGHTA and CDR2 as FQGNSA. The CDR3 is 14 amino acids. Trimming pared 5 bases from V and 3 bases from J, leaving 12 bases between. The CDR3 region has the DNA TGTGCCAGCAGCAACCCGGGACTTACAGATACGCAGTATTTT. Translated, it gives CASSNPGLTDTQYF.

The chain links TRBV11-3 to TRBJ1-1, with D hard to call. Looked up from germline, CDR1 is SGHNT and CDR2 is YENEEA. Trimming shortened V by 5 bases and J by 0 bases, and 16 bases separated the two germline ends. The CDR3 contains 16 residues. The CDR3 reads CASSPARVGMNTEAFF. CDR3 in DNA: TGTGCCAGCAGCCCCGCGAGGGTTGGGATGAACACTGAAGCTTTCTTT.

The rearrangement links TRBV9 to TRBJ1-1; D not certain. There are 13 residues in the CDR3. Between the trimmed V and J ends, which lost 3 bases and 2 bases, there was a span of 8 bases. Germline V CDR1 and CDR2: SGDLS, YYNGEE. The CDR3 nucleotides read TGTGCCAGCAGCGCGGCGTTTAACACTGAAGCTTTCTTT. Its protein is CASSAAFNTEAFF. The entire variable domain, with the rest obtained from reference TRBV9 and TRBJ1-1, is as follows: DSGVTQTPKHLITATGQRVTLRCSPRSGDLSVYWYQQSLDQGLQFLIQYYNGEERAKGNILERFSAQQFPDLHSELNLSSLELGDSALYFCASSAAFNTEAFFGQGTRLTVV.

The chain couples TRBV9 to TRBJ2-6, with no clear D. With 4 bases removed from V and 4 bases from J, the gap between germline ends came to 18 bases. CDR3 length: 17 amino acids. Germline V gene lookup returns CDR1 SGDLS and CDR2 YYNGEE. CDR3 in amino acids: CASSTAGPRGGANVLTF. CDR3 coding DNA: TGTGCCAGCAGCACCGCAGGCCCCCGTGGCGGGGCCAACGTCCTGACTTTC.

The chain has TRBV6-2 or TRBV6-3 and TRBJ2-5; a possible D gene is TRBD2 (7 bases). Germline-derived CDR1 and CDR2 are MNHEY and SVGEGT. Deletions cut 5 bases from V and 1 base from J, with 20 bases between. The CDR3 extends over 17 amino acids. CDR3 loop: CASSPGGHEGPQETQYF. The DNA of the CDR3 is TGTGCCAGCAGTCCCGGGGGGCATGAGGGGCCCCAAGAGACCCAGTACTTC.